This TCR beta chain is from a study of blood T cell repertoires in COVID-19. The protocol was immunoSEQ multiplex PCR, while the TCRdb copy is restricted to in-frame clones and leaves out a portion. The sample consists of roughly 330,000 clones, around 83% of them appearing once. Germline CDR1 is MNHEY and CDR2 is SVGEGT. Trimming cost V 0 bases and J 6 bases; bases outside gene matches: 8. CDR3 length: 16 amino acids. This sequence originates from a woman aged 45-65 years with acute or convalescent COVID-19. Specimen: peripheral blood. V gene TRBV6-2 or TRBV6-3 combines with J gene TRBJ1-5; the match to TRBD1 covers 7 bases. The CDR3 bases are TGTGCCAGCAGTTACTCGCTTCCAGGGGGAGTTCAGCCCCAGCATTTT. It is translated as CASSYSLPGGVQPQHF.